This TCR beta chain was recovered during a study of response to subunit inactivated influenza vaccine. MiXCR, run by TCRdb on the RT-PCR reads, gives a single entry per CDR3 protein. This sample has 400,000 to 650,000 distinct CDR3 sequences; under 8.5% occur once, and the top ten carry approximately 14%. The CDR3 has 16 amino acids, counting both end residues. With respect to this clonotype: No DNA is shown, since the ends of the CDR3 on it are uncertain; the CDR3 is the one TCRdb lists.

This TCR came from a man in his fifties or sixties who received an inactivated influenza vaccine. V is TRBV21-1 and J is TRBJ1-4. TRBV21-1 has pseudogene status. This specimen was PBMCs from blood, taken about 24 months after vaccination. The CDR3 region is CASSKPYGELMKNCFF.